Below are 16 T cell receptor beta chains sequenced from a single sample in a study of blood T cells in healthy people across ages. The use of a sample-barcoded 5' primer and a J-beta primer mix characterized a second PCR of roughly 6 to 11 cycles. MiXCR was run by TCRdb on the 5' RACE reads, yielding one entry per CDR3 protein. The sample records 550,000 to 800,000 distinct CDR3 sequences, under 25% being singletons. The sequencing input was blood. These receptors all stem from a man between 65 and 85 years old in good health.

This chain uses TRBV7-9 with TRBJ2-2, with 8 bases aligning to TRBD2. This CDR3 is built from 17 residues. The trim removed 1 base at V and 6 bases at J, leaving 10 bases unmatched. Germline V gene data show CDR1 as SEHNR and CDR2 as FQNEAQ (reference sequence). The CDR3 protein is CASSLDGRALWSGELFF. CDR3 nucleotides: TGTGCCAGCAGCTTAGACGGGAGGGCCCTTTGGTCCGGGGAGCTGTTTTTT.

This clonotype has more than one count but fewer than ten. This rearrangement joins TRBV7-8 to TRBJ1-4, with 12 bases identical to TRBD1. J lost 3 bases, V lost 5 bases, and 16 bases had no gene match. Germline V CDR1 and CDR2: SGHVS, FQNEAQ. This CDR3 is built from 20 residues. CDR3 region: CASSPLLTGTGGRSNEKLFF. The CDR3 region has the DNA TGTGCCAGCAGCCCCTTGCTCACAGGGACAGGGGGCCGTTCTAATGAAAAACTGTTTTTT.

In its sample, this clonotype was seen many times. The chain links TRBV3-1 to TRBJ2-7; either TRBD1 or TRBD2 may supply D (5 bases each). There are 13 residues in the CDR3. Trimming shortened V by 4 bases and J by 2 bases, and 9 bases separated the two germline ends. The germline gives CDR1 LGHDT, CDR2 YNNKEL (reference sequence). The CDR3 protein is CASSPGATYEQYF. CDR3 DNA sequence: TGTGCCAGCAGCCCCGGGGCTACCTACGAGCAGTACTTC.

The V and J genes are TRBV7-2 and TRBJ2-3, with TRBD2 identical over 10 bases. Germline V lookup: CDR1 SGHTA, CDR2 FQGNSA. Unmatched junction bases numbered 7, after V lost 5 bases and J lost 5 bases. The CDR3 loop spans 15 amino acids. CDR3 sequence reads: CASSISGTSVDTQYF. CDR3 bases: TGTGCCAGCAGCATCTCCGGGACTAGCGTAGATACGCAGTATTTT. Complete variable domain (other parts from reference TRBV7-2 and TRBJ2-3): GAGVSQSPSNKVTEKGKDVELRCDPISGHTALYWYRQSLGQGLEFLIYFQGNSAPDKSGLPSDRFSAERTGGSVSTLTIQRTQQEDSAVYLCASSISGTSVDTQYFGPGTRLTVL.

Remarks on this clonotype: One end of the junction is discordant with germline, which a read error may explain. This chain links TRBV10-3 with TRBJ2-4, with 12 bases aligning to TRBD2. CDR3 size: 19 residues. From germline, CDR1 is ENHRY and CDR2 SYGVKD. The DNA for the CDR3 is TGTGCTATCAGCGACACAGCTAGCGGGAGGGCCGGATCCAAAAACATTCAGTACTTC. As protein: CAISDTASGRAGSKNIQYF.

This clonotype appeared many times. The CDR3 sequence is CASTISRPGGSLNTEAFF. CDR3 DNA sequence: TGTGCCAGCACCATTAGTCGTCCAGGAGGGAGTTTGAACACTGAAGCTTTCTTT. The V call is TRBV11-2, the J call TRBJ1-1, with D uncertain. The CDR3 contains 18 residues. CDR1 is SGHAT and CDR2 is FQNNGV in the germline V gene. Trimming left V 7 bases short and J 0 bases short, with 24 bases between.

This clonotype was seen only a few times. The J gene is TRBJ2-5, the V gene TRBV25-1; D might be TRBD2 (6 bases). Germline V gives CDR1 MGHDK, CDR2 SYGVNS. The V gene lost 1 base and the J gene lost 1 base, with 10 bases spanning the gap. The CDR3 is 15 amino acids. The CDR3 nucleotides read TGTGCCAGCAGTGAATGGGGGGATTTCCAAGAGACCCAGTACTTC. Its protein product is CASSEWGDFQETQYF.

This chain connects TRBV18 to TRBJ2-1; 14 bases agree with TRBD2. The CDR3 length is 14 residues. The J segment lost 8 bases and the V segment lost 7 bases, leaving 4 bases of the junction unmatched. The V gene's germline CDR1 is KGHSH and CDR2 LQKENI. The DNA of the CDR3 is TGTGCCAGCTTCCCGGGACTAGCGGGAGATGAGCAGTTCTTC. Translating it yields CASFPGLAGDEQFF.

Concerning this clonotype: At one end the junction does not follow the germline gene, possibly because of a read error. In DNA, the CDR3 is TGTACCAGCAGCCGGGACTCCGACGGTGAGCAGTTCTTC. This codes for CTSSRDSDGEQFF. The genes are TRBV3-1 and TRBJ2-1; weak D call: TRBD2 (6 bases). Looked up from germline, CDR1 is LGHDT and CDR2 is YNNKEL (reference sequence). The CDR3 spans 13 residues.

Only a few counts were recorded for this clonotype. One junction end does not reproduce the germline sequence, and a read error may be involved. The gene calls are TRBV3-1 and TRBJ2-7; TRBD2 matches 8 bases. The CDR3 consists of 12 residues. The germline gives CDR1 LGHDT, CDR2 YNNKEL (reference sequence). DNA for the CDR3: TGTGCTAGCAGCCCCCAGCGGGGGGAGCAGTACTTC. Protein sequence: CASSPQRGEQYF.

This chain connects TRBV7-3 to TRBJ2-1, with 8 bases aligning to TRBD1. Germline V lookup: CDR1 SGHTA, CDR2 FQGTGA. The CDR3 length is 17 residues. Unmatched junction bases numbered 16, after V lost 5 bases and J lost 7 bases. The CDR3 loop reads CASSPGVGTGLMNEQFF. The DNA for the CDR3 is TGTGCCAGCAGCCCTGGTGTGGGGACAGGATTGATGAATGAGCAGTTCTTC.

This clonotype was counted between two and nine times. The chain combines TRBV7-9 with TRBJ2-1; tentatively, D is TRBD2 (6 bases). Trimming shortened V by 10 bases and J by 2 bases, and 9 bases separated the two germline ends. Germline assignment: CDR1 SEHNR and CDR2 FQNEAQ (reference sequence). CDR3 length: 12 amino acids. In DNA form, the CDR3 reads TGTGCCACTGTAGCGGCCTACAATGAGCAGTTCTTC. It is translated as CATVAAYNEQFF.

Details on this clonotype: A much bigger clone sits one base away, suggesting this may be a read error. The J gene is TRBJ2-7, the V gene TRBV11-2; D remains unclear. CDR1 SGHAT and CDR2 FQNNGV come from the germline V gene. The CDR3 sequence is 13 residues long. The CDR3: CVSSLEAASEQYF. The CDR3 nucleotides are TGTGTCAGCAGCTTAGAAGCTGCGTCCGAGCAGTACTTC.

This clonotype was seen only a few times. CDR3 DNA sequence: TGTGCCAGCAGCCCTAGCGGGAGGCCCACAGATACGCAGTATTTT. As protein: CASSPSGRPTDTQYF. The V call is TRBV28, the J call TRBJ2-3, with 11 bases lining up with TRBD2. The V gene's germline CDR1 is MDHEN and CDR2 SYDVKM. The CDR3 sequence is 15 residues long. After removal of 6 bases from V and 2 bases from J, the junction contained 4 bases not matched to a gene.

This clonotype was picked up a small number of times. The chain recombines TRBV9 with TRBJ2-5, with D perhaps assigned TRBD1 or TRBD2 (5 bases each). The J call could be wrong; TRBJ2-1 is a better fit for the DNA end. The length of the CDR3 is 14 residues. Germline values: CDR1 SGDLS, CDR2 YYNGEE. The CDR3 DNA is TGTGCCAGCAGCCCCATCGGGGCGTCCAATGAGCAGTTCTTC. It encodes CASSPIGASNEQFF.

This clonotype turned up a few times. Germline is not matched at one junction end, which may reflect a read error. This chain links TRBV28 with TRBJ2-3, with 10 bases matching TRBD1. Germline V CDR1 and CDR2: MDHEN, SYDVKM. This CDR3 is built from 15 residues. As DNA, the CDR3 is TGTGCCAGCAGTTCGACAGGGGGCTGGACAGATACGCGGTATTTT. Amino acid sequence: CASSSTGGWTDTRYF.